This T cell receptor (beta chain) was captured in a study of T-cell reconstitution after alpha-beta-depleted transplantation in children. Overall study results and limits: Approximately two months post-transplant, alpha-beta T cells reportedly originated from several hundred expanded graft clones. Elevated TCRbeta diversity at day 60 was traced, in some patients, to surviving recipient T cells and thymic progenitors.

As to this clonotype: Its antigen is unidentified.

During its preparation, the TCRbeta library received unique molecular identifiers. TCRdb used MiXCR to reprocess the PCR reads, holding one entry per CDR3 protein. The table records fewer than 700,000 distinct CDR3 sequences, approximately 13% of them present only once. V trimming: 5 bases; J trimming: 1 base; junction bases outside the gene matches: 3. This CDR3 is 15 amino acids long. Per germline, CDR1 SEHNR and CDR2 FQNEAQ (reference sequence). Sample: PBMCs, mostly from graft donor cells, taken 360 days after TCRalphabeta/CD19-depleted stem cell transplant. The sequence was obtained from a male patient between 5 and 17 years old who had a stem cell transplant for acute myeloid leukemia, so the T cells may come from the graft donor. The chain recombines TRBV7-9 with TRBJ2-5, with 11 bases fitting TRBD1. CDR3 coding DNA: TGTGCCAGCAGCCCGGGACAGGGGGTCCAAGAGACCCAGTACTTC. Its translation is CASSPGQGVQETQYF.